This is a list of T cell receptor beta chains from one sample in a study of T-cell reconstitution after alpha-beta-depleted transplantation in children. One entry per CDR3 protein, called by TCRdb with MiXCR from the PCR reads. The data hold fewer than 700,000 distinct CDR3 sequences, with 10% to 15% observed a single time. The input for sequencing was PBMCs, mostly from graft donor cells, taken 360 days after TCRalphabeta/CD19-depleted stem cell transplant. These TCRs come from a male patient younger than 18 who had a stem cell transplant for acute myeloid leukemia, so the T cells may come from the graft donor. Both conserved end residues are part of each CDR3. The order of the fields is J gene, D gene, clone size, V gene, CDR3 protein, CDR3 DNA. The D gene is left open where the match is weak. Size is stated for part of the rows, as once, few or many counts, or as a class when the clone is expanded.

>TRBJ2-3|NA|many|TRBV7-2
CASSITGMPTDTQYF
TGTGCCAGCAGCATAACAGGGATGCCCACAGATACGCAGTATTTT
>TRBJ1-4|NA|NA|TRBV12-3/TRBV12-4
CASTPTALNEKLFF
TGTGCCAGCACCCCGACAGCTCTTAATGAAAAACTGTTTTTT
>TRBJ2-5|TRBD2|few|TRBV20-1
CSAPGWEGETQYF
TGCAGTGCTCCGGGGTGGGAGGGGGAGACCCAGTACTTC
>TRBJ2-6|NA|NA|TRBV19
CASRGYYGANVLTF
TGTGCCAGTAGAGGATATTATGGGGCCAACGTCCTGACTTTC
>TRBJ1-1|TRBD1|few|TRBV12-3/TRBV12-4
CASSPNRTGRTEAFF
TGTGCCAGCAGTCCAAACCGGACAGGACGGACTGAAGCTTTCTTT
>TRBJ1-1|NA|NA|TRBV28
CASSLTGRRNTEAFF
TGTGCCAGCAGCCTCACGGGCAGGCGGAACACTGAAGCTTTCTTT
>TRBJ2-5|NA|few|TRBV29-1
CSVGGRHQETQYF
TGCAGCGTCGGGGGCAGGCACCAAGAGACCCAGTACTTC
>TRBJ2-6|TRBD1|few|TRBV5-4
CASSLGRGQGANVLTF
TGTGCCAGCAGCTTAGGCAGGGGGCAAGGGGCCAACGTCCTGACTTTC
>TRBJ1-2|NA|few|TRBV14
CASSQDPRSRSGYTF
TGTGCCAGCAGCCAAGATCCGCGGAGCCGGTCTGGCTACACCTTC
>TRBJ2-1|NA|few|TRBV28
CASSTGTLVYNEQFF
TGTGCCAGCAGTACCGGGACTCTGGTGTACAATGAGCAGTTCTTC
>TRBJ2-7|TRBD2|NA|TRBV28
CASSGPWGLAGGGEQYF
TGTGCCAGCAGTGGTCCCTGGGGGCTAGCGGGAGGTGGGGAGCAGTACTTC
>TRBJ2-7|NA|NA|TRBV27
CASSLRLPVQQYF
TGTGCCAGCAGTTTGCGACTACCTGTGCAGCAGTACTTC
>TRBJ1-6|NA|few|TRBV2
CARGTSTNSPLHF
TGTGCCAGAGGGACATCCACGAATTCACCCCTCCACTTT
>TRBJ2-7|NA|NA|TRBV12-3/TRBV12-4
CASSLARKGTYEQYF
TGTGCCAGCAGTTTAGCGCGAAAGGGGACCTACGAGCAGTACTTC
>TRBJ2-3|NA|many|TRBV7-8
CASSLAGFTDTQYF
TGTGCCAGCAGCTTAGCTGGGTTCACAGATACGCAGTATTTT
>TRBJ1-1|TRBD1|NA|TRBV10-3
CAISAPGQGNTEAFF
TGTGCCATCAGCGCCCCGGGACAGGGGAACACTGAAGCTTTCTTT
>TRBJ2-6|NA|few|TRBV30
CAWSIGDSGANVLTF
TGTGCCTGGAGTATTGGCGACTCTGGGGCCAACGTCCTGACTTTC
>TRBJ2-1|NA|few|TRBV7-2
CASRAGVATRWEQFF
TGTGCCAGCAGAGCCGGGGTAGCGACGCGGTGGGAGCAGTTCTTC
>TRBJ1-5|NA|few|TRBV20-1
CSASVGGNQPQHF
TGCAGTGCTAGTGTAGGAGGCAATCAGCCCCAGCATTTT
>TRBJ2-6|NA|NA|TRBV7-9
CASSSRASGANVLTF
TGTGCCAGCAGCTCAAGGGCTTCTGGGGCCAACGTCCTGACTTTC
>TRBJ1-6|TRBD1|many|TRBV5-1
CASSPTGDDAPLHF
TGCGCCAGCAGTCCCACAGGGGATGACGCACCCCTCCACTTT
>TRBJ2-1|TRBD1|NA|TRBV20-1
CSASKAGGPYEQFF
TGCAGTGCTAGTAAGGCAGGGGGCCCCTATGAGCAGTTCTTC
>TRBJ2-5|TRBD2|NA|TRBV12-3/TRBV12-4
CASSPSGASGRETQYF
TGTGCCAGCAGTCCCTCTGGGGCTAGCGGGAGAGAGACCCAGTACTTC
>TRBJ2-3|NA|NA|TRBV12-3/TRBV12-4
CASSSRLVAQAIGTDTQYF
TGTGCCAGCAGCTCCCGTCTTGTGGCACAGGCTATAGGGACAGATACGCAGTATTTT
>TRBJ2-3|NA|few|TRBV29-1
CSVVPLVKGGTDTQYF
TGCAGCGTTGTTCCGCTCGTTAAGGGTGGTACAGATACGCAGTATTTT
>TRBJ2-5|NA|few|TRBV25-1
CASSDVRGGLLQETQYF
TGTGCCAGCAGTGACGTTCGAGGGGGTCTTCTACAAGAGACCCAGTACTTC
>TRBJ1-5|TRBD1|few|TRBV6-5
CASSPKWDRIRGNQPQHF
TGTGCCAGCAGTCCAAAATGGGACAGGATACGGGGCAATCAGCCCCAGCATTTT
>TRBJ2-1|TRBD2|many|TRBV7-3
CASSPSGSYNEQFF
TGTGCCAGCAGCCCTAGCGGGAGTTACAATGAGCAGTTCTTC
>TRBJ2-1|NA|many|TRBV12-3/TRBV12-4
CASRGVRAYNEQFF
TGTGCCAGCAGAGGTGTTCGGGCCTACAATGAGCAGTTCTTC
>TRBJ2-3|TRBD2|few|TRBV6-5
CASSSLAGAEDTQYF
TGTGCCAGCAGTTCTCTAGCGGGAGCGGAAGATACGCAGTATTTT
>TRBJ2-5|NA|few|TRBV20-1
CSAKQEAETQYF
TGCAGTGCTAAACAGGAGGCGGAGACCCAGTACTTC
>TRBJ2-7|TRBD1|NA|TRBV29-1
CSGRETGGYEQYF
TGCAGCGGGAGGGAGACAGGGGGCTACGAGCAGTACTTC
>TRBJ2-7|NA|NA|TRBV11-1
CASSAEALAYEQYF
TGTGCCAGCAGCGCGGAGGCGCTCGCCTACGAGCAGTACTTC
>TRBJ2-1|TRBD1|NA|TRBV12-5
CASGASGTGVNEQFF
TGTGCTAGTGGTGCCTCCGGGACAGGGGTGAATGAGCAGTTCTTC
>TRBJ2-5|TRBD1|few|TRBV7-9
CASRDRAETQYF
TGTGCCAGCCGGGACAGGGCAGAGACCCAGTACTTC
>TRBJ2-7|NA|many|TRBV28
CASSSSASLTTYEQYF
TGTGCCAGCAGTAGTTCTGCCTCACTTACTACCTACGAGCAGTACTTC
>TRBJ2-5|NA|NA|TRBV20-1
CSASGPQETQYF
TGCAGTGCTAGCGGACCACAAGAGACCCAGTACTTC
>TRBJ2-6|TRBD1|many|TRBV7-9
CASSSICGTGYSGANVLTF
TGTGCCAGCAGCTCCATTTGCGGGACAGGGTACTCTGGGGCCAACGTCCTGACTTTC
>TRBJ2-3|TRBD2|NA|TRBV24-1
CATSDPLGLAGGTDTQYF
TGTGCCACCAGTGACCCTCTGGGACTAGCGGGAGGGACAGATACGCAGTATTTT
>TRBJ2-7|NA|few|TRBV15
CATSGLRSGNEQYF
TGTGCCACCAGCGGCCTTCGGAGTGGGAACGAGCAGTACTTC
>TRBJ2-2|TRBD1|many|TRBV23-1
CASSHGRGLTGELFF
TGCGCCAGCAGTCATGGCAGGGGGCTCACCGGGGAGCTGTTTTTT
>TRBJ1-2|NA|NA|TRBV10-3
CAISERADINYGYTF
TGTGCCATCAGTGAGAGGGCAGATATTAACTATGGCTACACCTTC
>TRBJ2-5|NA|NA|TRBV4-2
CASSQAMDQETQYF
TGTGCCAGCAGCCAAGCGATGGACCAAGAGACCCAGTACTTC
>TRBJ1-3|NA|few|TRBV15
CATSRDMSGNTIYF
TGTGCCACCAGCAGAGACATGTCTGGAAACACCATATATTTT
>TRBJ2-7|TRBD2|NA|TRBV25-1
CASAVGEGTYEQYF
TGTGCCAGCGCCGTAGGGGAGGGGACCTACGAGCAGTACTTC
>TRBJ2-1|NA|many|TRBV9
CASSVFGFQGGEQFF
TGTGCCAGCAGCGTCTTCGGGTTCCAAGGGGGTGAGCAGTTCTTC
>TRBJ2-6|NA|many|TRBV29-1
CSAPVGANVLTF
TGCAGCGCGCCTGTTGGGGCCAACGTCCTGACTTTC
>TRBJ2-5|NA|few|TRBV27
CASSLVGALETQYF
TGTGCCAGCTCCCTAGTGGGGGCCTTAGAGACCCAGTACTTC
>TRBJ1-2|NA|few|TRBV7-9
CASSLRAPADGYTF
TGTGCCAGCAGCCTACGAGCCCCCGCGGATGGCTACACCTTC
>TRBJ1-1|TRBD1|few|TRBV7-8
CASSLGRGRGIVPNTEAFF
TGTGCCAGCAGCTTAGGTCGGGGCAGGGGGATCGTACCTAACACTGAAGCTTTCTTT
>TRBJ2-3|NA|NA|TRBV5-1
CASSLVDYRDTQYF
TGCGCCAGCAGCTTGGTTGACTATAGAGATACGCAGTATTTT
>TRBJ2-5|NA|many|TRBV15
CATSRVPARETQYF
TGTGCCACCAGCAGAGTCCCGGCACGGGAGACCCAGTACTTC
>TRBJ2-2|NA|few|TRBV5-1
CASSPLLGVNTGELFF
TGCGCCAGCAGCCCACTATTGGGGGTAAACACCGGGGAGCTGTTTTTT
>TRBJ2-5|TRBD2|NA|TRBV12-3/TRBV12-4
CASSLWLAEYQETQYF
TGTGCCAGCAGTTTATGGCTAGCGGAGTACCAAGAGACCCAGTACTTC
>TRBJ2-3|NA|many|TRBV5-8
CASSFGTGQGIDTQYF
TGTGCCAGCAGCTTTGGCACAGGGCAAGGAATAGATACGCAGTATTTT
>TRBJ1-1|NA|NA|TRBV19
CAADRVEAGNTEAFF
TGTGCCGCTGACAGAGTAGAAGCCGGGAACACTGAAGCTTTCTTT
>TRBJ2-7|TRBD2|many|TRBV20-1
CSARRLAGRLYF
TGCAGTGCTAGACGACTAGCGGGCCGTCTGTACTTC
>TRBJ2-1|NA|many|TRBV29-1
CSVEGPARGDNEQFF
TGCAGCGTTGAAGGGCCCGCGAGGGGTGACAATGAGCAGTTCTTC